Shown below are 13 T cell receptor beta chains from a single sample sequenced in a study of T cell responses to AZD1222 COVID-19 vaccine. Produced via immunoSEQ multiplex PCR; TCRdb's table is partial and in-frame only. The sample records 35,000 to 50,000 clones, around 80% being singletons. The material was peripheral blood, obtained 28 days after the second dose of the MenACWY control vaccine. Receptors originate from an adult who received the MenACWY meningococcal vaccine as a control.

This clone appeared a single time. The rearrangement uses TRBV25-1 and TRBJ1-1, with 9 bases lining up with TRBD1. This CDR3 comprises 14 residues. After removal of 6 bases from V and 3 bases from J, the junction contained 5 bases not matched to a gene. Germline V gene lookup returns CDR1 MGHDK and CDR2 SYGVNS. The CDR3 sequence: CASRMGQGYTEAFF. CDR3 DNA sequence: TGTGCCAGCAGGATGGGACAGGGATACACTGAAGCTTTCTTT.

This chain joins TRBV18 and TRBJ1-1; 8 nucleotides match TRBD1. After removal of 5 bases from V and 2 bases from J, the junction contained 4 bases not matched to a gene. Germline V CDR1 and CDR2: KGHSH, LQKENI. This CDR3 is 14 amino acids long. In DNA, the CDR3 is TGTGCCAGCTCAAAGGACAGGGCTAACACTGAAGCTTTCTTT. It yields the protein CASSKDRANTEAFF.

The J gene is TRBJ2-5, the V gene TRBV7-2, with no clear D. The CDR3 spans 13 residues. CDR1 and CDR2 (germline): SGHTA, FQGNSA. The germline V and J ends were trimmed by 5 bases and 1 base, with 8 bases remaining between them. This chain's CDR3 is CASSLRVQETQYF. DNA of the CDR3: TGTGCCAGCAGCCTCCGGGTCCAAGAGACCCAGTACTTC.

The chain couples TRBV3-1 (or the pseudogene TRBV3-2) to TRBJ2-1, with 9 nucleotides matching TRBD2. This CDR3 region has 14 residues. Germline loops: CDR1 LGHDT, CDR2 YNNKEL (reference sequence). J was trimmed by 11 bases and V by 4 bases; bases with no gene match: 9. The chain's CDR3 is CASSRSFSGGKQFF. The CDR3 nucleotides read TGTGCCAGCAGCCGGTCGTTTAGCGGGGGCAAGCAGTTCTTC.

The chain joins TRBV28 to TRBJ1-2; D call uncertain. The germline V and J ends were trimmed by 6 bases and 4 bases, with 21 bases remaining between them. The CDR3 totals 16 residues. Germline V gene lookup returns CDR1 MDHEN and CDR2 SYDVKM. CDR3 sequence reads: CASSQAQGLQLYGYTF. In DNA form, the CDR3 reads TGTGCCAGCAGCCAGGCGCAAGGGCTACAACTCTATGGCTACACCTTC.

This clone has only a few counts. The gene calls are TRBV10-2 and TRBJ1-5, with 7 bases aligning to TRBD1. The CDR3 spans 14 residues. Unmatched junction bases numbered 3, after V lost 0 bases and J lost 7 bases. Germline V gene sequence: CDR1 WSHSY, CDR2 SAAADI. The CDR3 region has the DNA TGCGCCAGCAGTGAGTCAGGGGGCGCCCAGCCCCAGCATTTT. Protein sequence: CASSESGGAQPQHF.

V usage is TRBV28 and J usage is TRBJ1-1, with D unresolved. Trimming stripped 8 bases from V and 4 bases from J, with 14 bases between. The CDR3 is made up of 13 amino acids. Germline CDR1 and CDR2: MDHEN and SYDVKM. The CDR3 protein is CASGGEEGTEAFF. For the CDR3, the DNA is TGTGCCAGCGGCGGAGAGGAGGGCACTGAAGCTTTCTTT.

This clone was seen only a few times. The chain couples TRBV19 to TRBJ2-4; unclear D gene. The CDR3 consists of 12 residues. Germline V CDR1 and CDR2: LNHDA, SQIVND (reference sequence). V was cut by 6 bases and J by 7 bases, with 10 bases left in between. CDR3: CASSLEGNIQYF. CDR3 DNA sequence: TGTGCCAGTAGCCTTGAAGGGAACATTCAGTACTTC.

The chain recombines TRBV28 with TRBJ2-3; D remains unclear. There are 12 residues in the CDR3. Deletions cut 6 bases from V and 3 bases from J, with 7 bases between. In germline, CDR1 is MDHEN, CDR2 SYDVKM. CDR3 nucleotide sequence: TGTGCCAGCAGGGTTGCAACAGATACGCAGTATTTT. This encodes CASRVATDTQYF.

The genes are TRBV19 and TRBJ1-1; 9 bases are shared with TRBD1. The CDR3 is made up of 16 amino acids. The V and J ends lost 6 bases and 4 bases, in that order; junction bases with no gene match: 12. Germline V gives CDR1 LNHDA, CDR2 SQIVND (reference sequence). This chain's CDR3 is CASRDFRGTGFTEAFF. CDR3 in DNA: TGTGCCAGTAGGGATTTCAGGGGGACAGGGTTCACTGAAGCTTTCTTT.

A remark on this clone: Sequence at one end of the junction differs from germline and may be a read error. V is TRBV12-3 or TRBV12-4 and J is TRBJ2-1; D is ambiguous. This CDR3 is built from 11 residues. In nucleotides, the CDR3 is TGTGCCAGCAGCTCCTATAATGAGCAGTTCTTC. As protein: CASSSYNEQFF.

The chain uses TRBV9 and TRBJ1-4, with unresolved D. Per germline, CDR1 SGDLS and CDR2 YYNGEE. CDR3 size: 16 residues. V was clipped by 2 bases and J by 4 bases, with 15 bases between them. CDR3 amino acids: CASSVPLLISNEKLFF. CDR3 nucleotides: TGTGCCAGCAGCGTTCCTTTGTTGATCAGTAATGAAAAACTGTTTTTT. The variable domain in full, completed from reference TRBV9 and TRBJ1-4, reads DSGVTQTPKHLITATGQRVTLRCSPRSGDLSVYWYQQSLDQGLQFLIQYYNGEERAKGNILERFSAQQFPDLHSELNLSSLELGDSALYFCASSVPLLISNEKLFFGSGTQLSVL.

The chain joins TRBV28 to TRBJ2-1; 9 positions agree with TRBD2. There are 12 residues in the CDR3. Germline V CDR1 and CDR2: MDHEN, SYDVKM. Unmatched junction bases numbered 1, after V lost 3 bases and J lost 10 bases. The CDR3 sequence: CASSLTSGEQFF. CDR3 DNA sequence: TGTGCCAGCAGTTTGACTAGCGGCGAGCAGTTCTTC.